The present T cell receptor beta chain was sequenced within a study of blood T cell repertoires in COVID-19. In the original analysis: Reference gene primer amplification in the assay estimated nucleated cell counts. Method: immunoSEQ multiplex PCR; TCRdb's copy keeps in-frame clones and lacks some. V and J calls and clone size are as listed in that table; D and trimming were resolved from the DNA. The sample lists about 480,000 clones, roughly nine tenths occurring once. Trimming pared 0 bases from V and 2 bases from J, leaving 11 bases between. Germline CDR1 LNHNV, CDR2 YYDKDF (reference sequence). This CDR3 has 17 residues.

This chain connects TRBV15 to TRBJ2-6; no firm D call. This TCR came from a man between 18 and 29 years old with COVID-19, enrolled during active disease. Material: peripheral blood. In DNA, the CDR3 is TGTGCCACCAGCAGAGATGAAGGAGTGGCTGGGGCCAACGTCCTGACTTTC. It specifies CATSRDEGVAGANVLTF.